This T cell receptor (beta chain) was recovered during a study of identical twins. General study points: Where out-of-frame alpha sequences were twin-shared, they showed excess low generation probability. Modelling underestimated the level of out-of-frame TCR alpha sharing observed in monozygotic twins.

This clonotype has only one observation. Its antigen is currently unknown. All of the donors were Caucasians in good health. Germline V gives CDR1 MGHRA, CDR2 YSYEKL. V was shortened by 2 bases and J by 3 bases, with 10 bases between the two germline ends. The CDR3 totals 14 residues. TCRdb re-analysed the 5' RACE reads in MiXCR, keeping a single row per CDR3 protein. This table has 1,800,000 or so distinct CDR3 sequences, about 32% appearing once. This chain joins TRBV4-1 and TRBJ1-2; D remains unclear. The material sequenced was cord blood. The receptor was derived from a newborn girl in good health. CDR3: CASSQPDPHYGYTF. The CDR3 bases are TGCGCCAGCAGCCAACCGGACCCCCACTATGGCTACACCTTC.